This TCR beta chain derives from a study of Ad26.COV2.S vaccination and SARS-CoV-2 variants. On the study more broadly: Donor joined the COV1001 Ad26.COV2.S trial arm. General study points: People who got the vaccine had more spike-specific TCR breadth than people who got placebo. Similar non-spike TCR breadth was seen in vaccine and placebo recipients.

Profiled with immunoSEQ multiplex PCR; TCRdb holds only in-frame clones, not every one. The table has about 350,000 clones, about 87% seen once; the top ten hold 6.4%. As to treatment: about 20 received Ad26.COV2.S at low or high dose, single or two shots; several received placebo; per-sample allocation not given. The investigators took samples on day 63 after the first vaccine or placebo injection. The CDR3 contains 14 residues. With V trimmed by 3 bases and J by 1 base, 2 bases remained unmatched. Per germline, CDR1 SGHRS and CDR2 YFSETQ. A remark on this clone: Its specificity is unknown.

This clonotype originated in a person between 18 and 59 years old who received the Ad26.COV2.S COVID-19 vaccine or a placebo. This chain uses TRBV5-1 with TRBJ2-7; the match to TRBD1 covers 9 bases. The material was peripheral blood, obtained in a trial of Ad26.COV2.S vaccine versus placebo. This CDR3 reads CASSSGQGSYEQYF. CDR3 DNA sequence: TGCGCCAGCAGCTCTGGACAGGGGTCCTACGAGCAGTACTTC.